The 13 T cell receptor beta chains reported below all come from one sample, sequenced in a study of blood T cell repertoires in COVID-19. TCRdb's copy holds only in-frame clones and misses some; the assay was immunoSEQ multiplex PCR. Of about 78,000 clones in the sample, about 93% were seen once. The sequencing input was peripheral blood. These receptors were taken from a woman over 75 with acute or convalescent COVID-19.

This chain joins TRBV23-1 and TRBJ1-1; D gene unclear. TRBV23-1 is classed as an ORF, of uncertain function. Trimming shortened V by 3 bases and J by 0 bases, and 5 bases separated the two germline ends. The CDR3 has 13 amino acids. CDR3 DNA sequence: TGCGCCAGCAGTCACTTCCTGAACACTGAAGCTTTCTTT. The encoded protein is CASSHFLNTEAFF.

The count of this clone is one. CDR3 nucleotide sequence: TGTGCCAGCAGTGGAATCACAGGGGCGAGGACTGAAGCTTTCTTT. Its protein is CASSGITGARTEAFF. The gene calls are TRBV28 and TRBJ1-1; 7 positions agree with TRBD1. Per the germline V gene, CDR1 is MDHEN and CDR2 is SYDVKM. The V and J ends lost 5 bases and 5 bases, in that order; junction bases with no gene match: 11. The CDR3 has 15 residues.

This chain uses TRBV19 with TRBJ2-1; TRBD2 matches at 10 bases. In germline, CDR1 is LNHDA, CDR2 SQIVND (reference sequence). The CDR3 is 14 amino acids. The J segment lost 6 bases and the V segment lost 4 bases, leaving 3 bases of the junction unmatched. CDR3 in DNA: TGTGCCAGTAGTAGGCCTAGCGGGGGCAATGAGCAGTTCTTC. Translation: CASSRPSGGNEQFF.

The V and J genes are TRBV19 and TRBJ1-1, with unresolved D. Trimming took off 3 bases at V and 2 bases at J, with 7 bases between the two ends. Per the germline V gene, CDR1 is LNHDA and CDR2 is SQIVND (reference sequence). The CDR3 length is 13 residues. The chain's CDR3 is CASSISRNTEAFF. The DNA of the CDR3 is TGTGCCAGTAGTATCTCCAGAAACACTGAAGCTTTCTTT.

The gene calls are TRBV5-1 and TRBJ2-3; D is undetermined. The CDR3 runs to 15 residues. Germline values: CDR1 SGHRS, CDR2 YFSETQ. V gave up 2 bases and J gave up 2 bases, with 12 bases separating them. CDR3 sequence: CASSFFSTATDTQYF. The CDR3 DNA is TGCGCCAGCAGCTTCTTTTCGACTGCCACAGATACGCAGTATTTT.

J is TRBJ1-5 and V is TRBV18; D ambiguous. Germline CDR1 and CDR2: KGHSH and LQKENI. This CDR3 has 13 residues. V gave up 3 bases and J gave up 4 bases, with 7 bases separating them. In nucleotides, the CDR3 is TGTGCCAGCTCACCTGCAGGTAATCAGCCCCAGCATTTT. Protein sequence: CASSPAGNQPQHF.

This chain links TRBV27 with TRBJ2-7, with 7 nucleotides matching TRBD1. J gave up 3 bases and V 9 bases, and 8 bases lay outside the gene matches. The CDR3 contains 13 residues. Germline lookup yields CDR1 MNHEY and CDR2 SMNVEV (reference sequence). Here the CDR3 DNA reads TGTGCCAGTGCGGACAGGCGCTACTACGAGCAGTACTTC. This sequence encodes CASADRRYYEQYF.

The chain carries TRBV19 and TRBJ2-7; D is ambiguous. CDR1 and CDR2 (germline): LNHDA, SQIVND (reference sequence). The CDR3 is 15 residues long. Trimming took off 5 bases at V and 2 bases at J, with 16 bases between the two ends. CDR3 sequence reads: CASSETARNTYEQYF. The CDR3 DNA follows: TGTGCCAGTAGTGAAACGGCCAGGAATACCTACGAGCAGTACTTC.

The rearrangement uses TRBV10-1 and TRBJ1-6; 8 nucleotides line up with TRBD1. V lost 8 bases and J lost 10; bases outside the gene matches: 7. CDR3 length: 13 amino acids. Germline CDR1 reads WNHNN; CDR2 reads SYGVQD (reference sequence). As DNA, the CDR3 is TGCGCCAGCCCACAGGGGGTGTGCTCACCCCTCCACTTT. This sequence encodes CASPQGVCSPLHF.

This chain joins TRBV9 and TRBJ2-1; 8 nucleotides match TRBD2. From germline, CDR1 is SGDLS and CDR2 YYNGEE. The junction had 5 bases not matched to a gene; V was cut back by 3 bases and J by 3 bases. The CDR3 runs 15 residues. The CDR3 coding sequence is TGTGCCAGCAGCGCTCCGGGACTAGTCTACAATGAGCAGTTCTTC. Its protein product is CASSAPGLVYNEQFF. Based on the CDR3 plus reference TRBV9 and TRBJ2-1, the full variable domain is DSGVTQTPKHLITATGQRVTLRCSPRSGDLSVYWYQQSLDQGLQFLIQYYNGEERAKGNILERFSAQQFPDLHSELNLSSLELGDSALYFCASSAPGLVYNEQFFGPGTRLTVL.

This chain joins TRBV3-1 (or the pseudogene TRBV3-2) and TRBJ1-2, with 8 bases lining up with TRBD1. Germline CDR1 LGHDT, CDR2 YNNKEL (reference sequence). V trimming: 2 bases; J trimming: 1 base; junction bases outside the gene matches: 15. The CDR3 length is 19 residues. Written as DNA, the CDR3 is TGTGCCAGCAGCCAACGAAACGACAGGGGTTGCACACTTAACTATGGCTACACCTTC. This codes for CASSQRNDRGCTLNYGYTF.

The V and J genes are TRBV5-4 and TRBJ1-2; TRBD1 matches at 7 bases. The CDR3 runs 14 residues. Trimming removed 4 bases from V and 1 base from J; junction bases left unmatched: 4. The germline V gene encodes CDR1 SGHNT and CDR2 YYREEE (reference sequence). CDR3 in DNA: TGTGCCAGCAGCACCGGACAGGTTAACTATGGCTACACCTTC. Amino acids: CASSTGQVNYGYTF.

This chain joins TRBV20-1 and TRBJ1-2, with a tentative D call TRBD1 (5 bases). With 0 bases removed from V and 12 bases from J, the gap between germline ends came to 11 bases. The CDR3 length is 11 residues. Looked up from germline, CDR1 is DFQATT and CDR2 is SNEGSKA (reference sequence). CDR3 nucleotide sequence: TGCAGTGCTAGAGAAAAAAGGGGCCACACCTTC. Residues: CSAREKRGHTF.